One and the same sample provided the 10 T cell receptor beta chains below, sequenced in a study of Graves' ophthalmopathy and Graves' hyperthyroidism. RNA transcripts were the template, and TCR beta CDR3 regions were amplified from them. The authors performed first-round RT-PCR with HTBI primers and then a second-round multiplex PCR. TCRdb fed the multiplex PCR reads into MiXCR, producing one record per CDR3 protein. The sample consists of roughly 1.1 million distinct CDR3 sequences, about 38% of them appearing once. Sequencing was performed on peripheral blood or thyroid tissue (not recorded which). The source of these receptors is an adult man with Graves' hyperthyroidism.

This clonotype was detected ten times or more. V gene TRBV6-5 combines with J gene TRBJ1-2; 11 bases are a match to TRBD1. The CDR3 is 16 amino acids. CDR1 is MNHEY, CDR2 SVGAGI, per germline. V trimming: 5 bases; J trimming: 5 bases; junction bases outside the gene matches: 10. The CDR3: CASSIGQGAQRYGYTF. The CDR3 DNA reads as TGTGCCAGCAGTATCGGACAGGGGGCGCAAAGATATGGCTACACCTTC.

As for this clonotype: No conserved phenylalanine or tryptophan ends this CDR3, so it is likely a read error. The limits of the CDR3 on the DNA are not certain, so only TCRdb's listed CDR3 is given. V usage is TRBV20-1 and J usage is TRBJ1-6. Germline lookup yields CDR1 DFQATT and CDR2 SNEGSKA (reference sequence). The CDR3 contains 9 residues when both ends are counted. This CDR3 reads CSAINPGTS.

This clonotype has only a few counts. The rearrangement links TRBV3-1 to TRBJ2-7, with D perhaps matching TRBD2 (5 bases). The V end lost 1 base, the J end lost 1 base, and 8 bases lay between the germline ends. The CDR3 spans 14 residues. The germline gives CDR1 LGHDT, CDR2 YNNKEL (reference sequence). The CDR3 reads CASSQGGASYEQYF. The CDR3 region has the DNA TGTGCCAGCAGCCAAGGGGGAGCGTCCTACGAGCAGTACTTC.

The chain links TRBV7-9 to TRBJ1-4; possible D gene TRBD1, 5 bases. Looked up from germline, CDR1 is SEHNR and CDR2 is FQNEAQ (reference sequence). The V end was cut by 4 bases, the J end by 3 bases, with 12 bases between. This CDR3 is 15 amino acids long. CDR3: CASSSRSGSNEKLFF. The CDR3, as DNA: TGTGCCAGCAGCTCAAGGTCAGGGTCTAATGAAAAACTGTTTTTT.

This sequence joins TRBV5-1 and TRBJ1-2, with D hard to call. Trimming cost V 0 bases and J 8 bases, with 11 bases left between them. CDR3 length: 13 residues. CDR1 and CDR2 from the germline V gene are SGHRS and YFSETQ. CDR3 amino acids: CASSLADSEGYTF. CDR3 sequence (DNA): TGCGCCAGCAGCTTGGCGGATTCGGAAGGCTACACCTTC.

The V gene is TRBV7-8, the J gene TRBJ2-2, with TRBD2 identical over 11 bases. The J segment lost 6 bases and the V segment lost 6 bases, leaving 9 bases of the junction unmatched. This CDR3 has 16 residues. CDR1 and CDR2 from the germline V gene are SGHVS and FQNEAQ. This CDR3 reads CASRLSSGRAAGELFF. CDR3 DNA sequence: TGTGCCAGCAGACTGAGTAGCGGGAGGGCCGCCGGGGAGCTGTTTTTT.

This clonotype was detected only a few times. The chain recombines TRBV24-1 with TRBJ1-5, with no clear D. The V and J ends lost 1 base and 5 bases respectively, with 8 bases between them. This CDR3 comprises 14 residues. The V gene's germline CDR1 is KGHDR and CDR2 SFDVKD. Written as DNA, the CDR3 is TGTGCCACCAGTGATTTACGGGCGGATCAGCCCCAGCATTTT. Its translation is CATSDLRADQPQHF.

The chain uses TRBV4-3 and TRBJ2-2; D possibly uses TRBD1 or TRBD2 (5 bases each). CDR1 is LGHNA and CDR2 is YSLEER in the germline V gene. V shed 4 bases and J shed 1 base, with 10 bases lying between them. The CDR3 contains 15 residues. For the CDR3, the DNA is TGCGCCAGCAGCCCAGGGAGTTTGAACACCGGGGAGCTGTTTTTT. Protein: CASSPGSLNTGELFF.

Turning to this clonotype: A read error may produce the germline difference seen at one junction end. The chain employs TRBV7-2 and TRBJ2-7, with 7 bases lining up with TRBD1. The CDR3 extends over 13 amino acids. Germline V lookup: CDR1 SGHTA, CDR2 FQGNSA. The chain's CDR3 is CASSRVPGGQQYF. In DNA, the CDR3 is TGCGCCAGCAGCCGGGTACCAGGGGGACAGCAGTACTTC.

This clonotype has only a few counts. This chain joins TRBV6-5 and TRBJ2-2; 7 positions agree with TRBD1. Germline CDR1 and CDR2: MNHEY and SVGAGI. The J segment lost 13 bases and the V segment lost 2 bases, leaving 10 bases of the junction unmatched. This CDR3 has 14 residues. CDR3 DNA sequence: TGTGCCAGCAGTTACCTAATGACGACAGGGTCGCTGTTTTTT. It encodes CASSYLMTTGSLFF.